What follows is one T cell receptor beta chain and its context. The data are from a study of blood T cell repertoires in COVID-19. The germline gives CDR1 WNHNN, CDR2 SYGVQD (reference sequence). This CDR3 has 17 amino acids. The V end was cut by 2 bases, the J end by 0 bases, with 14 bases between. Clones were read by immunoSEQ multiplex PCR, and TCRdb kept only the in-frame ones, dropping some. This sample carries a few hundred thousand clones, 75% to 90% of them seen once, and the ten largest clones take around 2%. This receptor was obtained from a young woman who had recovered from COVID-19. J is TRBJ2-4 and V is TRBV10-1, with a tentative D call TRBD2 (6 bases). Sequenced input: PBMCs or T cells enriched from blood (not recorded which). Written as DNA, the CDR3 is TGCGCCAGCAGTGAGACCGCGGGGATTTTAGCCAAAAACATTCAGTACTTC. Its translation is CASSETAGILAKNIQYF.